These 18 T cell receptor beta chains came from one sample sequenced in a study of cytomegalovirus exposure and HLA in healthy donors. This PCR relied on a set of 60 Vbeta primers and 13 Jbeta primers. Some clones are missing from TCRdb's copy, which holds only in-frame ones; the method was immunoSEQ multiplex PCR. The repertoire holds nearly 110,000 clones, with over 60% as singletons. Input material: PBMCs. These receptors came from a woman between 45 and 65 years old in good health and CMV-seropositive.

The CDR3 sequence: CASSIVSAGEQFF. The CDR3 nucleotides are TGTGCCAGTAGTATAGTTTCGGCAGGTGAGCAGTTCTTC. The chain recombines TRBV19 with TRBJ2-1; unclear D gene. V lost 1 base and J 9 bases, leaving 10 bases between the germline ends. The CDR3 runs 13 residues. CDR1 LNHDA and CDR2 SQIVND come from the germline V gene (reference sequence).

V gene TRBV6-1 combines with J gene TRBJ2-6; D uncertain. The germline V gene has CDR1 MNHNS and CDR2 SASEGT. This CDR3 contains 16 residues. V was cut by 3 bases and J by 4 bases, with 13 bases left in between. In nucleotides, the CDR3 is TGTGCCAGCAGTGAGGGCGCAGGCGCCGGGGCCAACGTCCTGACTTTC. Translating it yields CASSEGAGAGANVLTF.

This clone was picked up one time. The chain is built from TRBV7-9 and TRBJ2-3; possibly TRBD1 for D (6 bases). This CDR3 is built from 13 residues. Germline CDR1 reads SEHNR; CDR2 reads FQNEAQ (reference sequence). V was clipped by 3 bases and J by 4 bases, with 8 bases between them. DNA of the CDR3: TGTGCCAGCAGCTTCACAGGGCCAGATACGCAGTATTTT. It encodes CASSFTGPDTQYF.

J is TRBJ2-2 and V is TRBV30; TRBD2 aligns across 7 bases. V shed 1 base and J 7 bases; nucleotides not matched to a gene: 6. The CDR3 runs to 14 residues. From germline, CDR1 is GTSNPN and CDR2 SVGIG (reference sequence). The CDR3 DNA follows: TGTGCCTGGAGTGAAGGTTCGGGGGGCGGGGAGCTGTTTTTT. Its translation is CAWSEGSGGGELFF. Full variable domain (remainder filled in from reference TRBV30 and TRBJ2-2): SQTIHQWPATLVQPVGSPLSLECTVEGTSNPNLYWYRQAAGRGLQLLFYSVGIGQISSEVPQNLSASRPQDRQFILSSKKLLLSDSGFYLCAWSEGSGGGELFFGEGSRLTVL.

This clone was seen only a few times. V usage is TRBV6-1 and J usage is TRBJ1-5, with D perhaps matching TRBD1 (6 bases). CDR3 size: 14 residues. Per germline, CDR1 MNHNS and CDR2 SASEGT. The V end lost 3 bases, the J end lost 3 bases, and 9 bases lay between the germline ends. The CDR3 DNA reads TGTGCCAGCAGTGAGGGGACACCCAATCAGCCCCAGCATTTT. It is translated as CASSEGTPNQPQHF.

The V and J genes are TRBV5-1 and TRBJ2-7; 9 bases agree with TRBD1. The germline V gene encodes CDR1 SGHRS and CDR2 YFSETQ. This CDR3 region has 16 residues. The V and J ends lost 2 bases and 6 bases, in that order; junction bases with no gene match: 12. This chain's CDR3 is CASSFLSGTGLGEQYF. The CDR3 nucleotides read TGCGCCAGCAGCTTTCTTTCCGGGACAGGGTTAGGCGAGCAGTACTTC.

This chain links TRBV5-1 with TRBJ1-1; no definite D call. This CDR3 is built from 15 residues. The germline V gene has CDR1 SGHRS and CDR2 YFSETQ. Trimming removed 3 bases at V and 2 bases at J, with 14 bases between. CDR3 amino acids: CASSWAMEGNTEAFF. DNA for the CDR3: TGCGCCAGCAGCTGGGCAATGGAGGGCAACACTGAAGCTTTCTTT.

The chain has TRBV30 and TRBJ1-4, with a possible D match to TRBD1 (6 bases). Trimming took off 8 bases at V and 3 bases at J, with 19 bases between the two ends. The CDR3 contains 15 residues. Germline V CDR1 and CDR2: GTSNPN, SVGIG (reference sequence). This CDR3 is CAGRGARGPNEKLFF. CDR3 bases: TGTGCCGGGCGGGGGGCGCGGGGTCCTAATGAAAAACTGTTTTTT.

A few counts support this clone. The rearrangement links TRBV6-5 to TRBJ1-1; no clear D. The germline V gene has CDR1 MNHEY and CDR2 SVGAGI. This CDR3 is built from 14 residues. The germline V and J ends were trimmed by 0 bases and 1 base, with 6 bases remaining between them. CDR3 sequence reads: CASSYSNRNTEAFF. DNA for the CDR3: TGTGCCAGCAGTTACTCGAACAGGAACACTGAAGCTTTCTTT.

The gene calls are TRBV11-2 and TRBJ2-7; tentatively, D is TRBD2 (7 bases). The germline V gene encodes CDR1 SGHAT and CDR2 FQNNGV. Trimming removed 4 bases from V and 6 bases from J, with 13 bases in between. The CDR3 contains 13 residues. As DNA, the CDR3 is TGTGCCAGCAGCTGGTCAGGGGAGGGCGAGCAGTACTTC. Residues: CASSWSGEGEQYF. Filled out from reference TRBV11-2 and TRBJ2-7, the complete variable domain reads EAGVAQSPRYKIIEKRQSVAFWCNPISGHATLYWYQQILGQGPKLLIQFQNNGVVDDSQLPKDRFSAERLKGVDSTLKIQPAKLEDSAVYLCASSWSGEGEQYFGPGTRLTVT.

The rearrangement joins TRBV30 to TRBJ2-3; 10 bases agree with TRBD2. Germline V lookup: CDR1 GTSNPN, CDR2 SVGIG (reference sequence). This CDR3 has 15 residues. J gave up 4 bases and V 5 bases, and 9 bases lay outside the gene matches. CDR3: CAWDVEAGGPDTQYF. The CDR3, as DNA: TGTGCCTGGGACGTCGAAGCGGGGGGGCCAGATACGCAGTATTTT.

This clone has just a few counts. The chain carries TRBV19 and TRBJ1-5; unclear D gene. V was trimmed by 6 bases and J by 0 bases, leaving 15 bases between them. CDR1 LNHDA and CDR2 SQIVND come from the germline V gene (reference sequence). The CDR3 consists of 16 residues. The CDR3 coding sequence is TGTGCCAGTAGAACCAGTCTGATTTATAGCAATCAGCCCCAGCATTTT. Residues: CASRTSLIYSNQPQHF.

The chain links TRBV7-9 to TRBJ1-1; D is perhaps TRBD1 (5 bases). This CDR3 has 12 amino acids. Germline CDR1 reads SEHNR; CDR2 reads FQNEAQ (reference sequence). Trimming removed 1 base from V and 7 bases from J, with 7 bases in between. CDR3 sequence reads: CASSLGGGEAFF. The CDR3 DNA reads TGTGCCAGCAGCTTAGGGGGGGGTGAAGCTTTCTTT.

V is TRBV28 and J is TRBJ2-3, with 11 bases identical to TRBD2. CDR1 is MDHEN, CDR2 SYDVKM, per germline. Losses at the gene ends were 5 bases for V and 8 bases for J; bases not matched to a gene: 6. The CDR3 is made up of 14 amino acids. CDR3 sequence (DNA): TGTGCCAGCAGTACCGGGACTAGCGGACGTACGCAGTATTTT. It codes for CASSTGTSGRTQYF.

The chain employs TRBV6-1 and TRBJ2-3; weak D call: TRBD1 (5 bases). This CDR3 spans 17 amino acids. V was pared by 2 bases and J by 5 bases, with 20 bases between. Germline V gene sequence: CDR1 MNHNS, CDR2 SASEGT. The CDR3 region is CASSEFVGFKGQDTQYF. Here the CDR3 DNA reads TGTGCCAGCAGTGAATTTGTAGGGTTCAAGGGGCAAGATACGCAGTATTTT.

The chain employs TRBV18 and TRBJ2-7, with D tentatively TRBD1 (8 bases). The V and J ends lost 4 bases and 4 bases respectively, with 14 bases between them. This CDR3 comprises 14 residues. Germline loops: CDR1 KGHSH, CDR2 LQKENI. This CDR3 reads CASSQKQGGYEQYF. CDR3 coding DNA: TGTGCCAGCTCACAGAAACAGGGGGGGTACGAGCAGTACTTC.

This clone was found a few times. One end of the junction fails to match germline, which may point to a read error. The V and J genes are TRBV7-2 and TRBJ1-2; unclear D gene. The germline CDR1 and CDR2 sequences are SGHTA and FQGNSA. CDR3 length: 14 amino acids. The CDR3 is CASSQETGLGGYTF. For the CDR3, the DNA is TGCGCCAGCAGCCAAGAAACGGGTTTAGGTGGCTACACCTTC.

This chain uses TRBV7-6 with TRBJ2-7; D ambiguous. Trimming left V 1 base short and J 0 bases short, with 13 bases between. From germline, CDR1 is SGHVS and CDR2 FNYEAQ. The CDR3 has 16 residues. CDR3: CASSLGAGDSSYEQYF. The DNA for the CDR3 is TGTGCCAGCAGCTTAGGGGCAGGCGATAGCTCCTACGAGCAGTACTTC.